This TCR beta chain comes out of a study of sequential checkpoint blockade in melanoma. Whole-study context: Matched biopsies came pretreatment and at week 13 for some 22 patients.

Indicated treatment: randomized to nivolumab then ipilimumab (arm A) or the reverse (arm B). V lost 5 bases, J lost 8 bases, and 8 bases stayed unmatched. The germline gives CDR1 MNHGY, CDR2 SAAAGT. This CDR3 spans 14 amino acids. The assay was immunoSEQ multiplex PCR, and TCRdb's table has in-frame clones only and misses some. Among around 35,000 clones listed, more than 25% were seen once. The sequence was collected from a human donor with melanoma. The specimen comprised tumor tissue (inferred from file names), sampled from a patient given nivolumab and ipilimumab in sequence. The chain has TRBV6-8 and TRBJ1-4; 7 bases match TRBD1. CDR3 coding DNA: TGTGCCAGCAGTCCCGGACAGGCGGCCGAAAAACTGTTTTTT. This gives the protein CASSPGQAAEKLFF.